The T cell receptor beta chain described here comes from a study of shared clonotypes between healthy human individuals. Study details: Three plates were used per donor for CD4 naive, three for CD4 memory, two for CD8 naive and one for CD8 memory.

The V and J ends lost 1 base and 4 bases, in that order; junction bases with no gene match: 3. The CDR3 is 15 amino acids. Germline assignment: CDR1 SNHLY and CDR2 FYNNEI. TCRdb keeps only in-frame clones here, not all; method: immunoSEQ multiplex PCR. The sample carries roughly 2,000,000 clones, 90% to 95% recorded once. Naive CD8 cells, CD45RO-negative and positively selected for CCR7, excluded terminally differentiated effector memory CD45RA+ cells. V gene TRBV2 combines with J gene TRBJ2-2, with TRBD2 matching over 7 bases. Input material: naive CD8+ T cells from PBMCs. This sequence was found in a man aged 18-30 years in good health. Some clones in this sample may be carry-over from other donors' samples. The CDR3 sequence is CASSEGGSGTGELFF. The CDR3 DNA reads TGTGCCAGCAGTGAAGGCGGGAGTGGCACCGGGGAGCTGTTTTTT.